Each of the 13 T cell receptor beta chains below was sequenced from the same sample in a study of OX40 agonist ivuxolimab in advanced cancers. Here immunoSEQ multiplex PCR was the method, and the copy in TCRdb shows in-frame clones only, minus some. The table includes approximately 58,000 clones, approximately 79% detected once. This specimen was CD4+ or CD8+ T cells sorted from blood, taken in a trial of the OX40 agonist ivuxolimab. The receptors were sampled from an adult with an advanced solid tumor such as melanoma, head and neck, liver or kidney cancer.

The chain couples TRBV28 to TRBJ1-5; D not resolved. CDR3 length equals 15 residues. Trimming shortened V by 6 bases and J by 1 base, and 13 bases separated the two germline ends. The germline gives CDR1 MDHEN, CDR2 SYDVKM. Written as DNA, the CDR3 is TGTGCCAGCAGCCTCATAGGAGCAAGCAATCAGCCCCAGCATTTT. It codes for CASSLIGASNQPQHF. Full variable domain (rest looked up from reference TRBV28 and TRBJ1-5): DVKVTQSSRYLVKRTGEKVFLECVQDMDHENMFWYRQDPGLGLRLIYFSYDVKMKEKGDIPEGYSVSREKKERFSLILESASTNQTSMYLCASSLIGASNQPQHFGDGTRLSIL.

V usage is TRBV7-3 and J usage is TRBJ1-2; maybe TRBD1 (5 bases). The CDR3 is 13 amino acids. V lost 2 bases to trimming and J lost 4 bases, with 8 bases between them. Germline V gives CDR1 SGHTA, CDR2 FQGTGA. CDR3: CASSLEGTYGYTF. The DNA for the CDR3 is TGTGCCAGCAGCTTAGAGGGGACCTATGGCTACACCTTC.

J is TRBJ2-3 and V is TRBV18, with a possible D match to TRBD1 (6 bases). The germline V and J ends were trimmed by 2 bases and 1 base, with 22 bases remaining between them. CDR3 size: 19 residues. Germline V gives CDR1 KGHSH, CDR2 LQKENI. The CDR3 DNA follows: TGTGCCAGCTCACCAGCCGGTCAGGGGCTGGGGGCCCGCACAGATACGCAGTATTTT. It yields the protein CASSPAGQGLGARTDTQYF. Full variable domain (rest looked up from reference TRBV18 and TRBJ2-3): NAGVMQNPRHLVRRRGQEARLRCSPMKGHSHVYWYRQLPEEGLKFMVYLQKENIIDESGMPKERFSAEFPKEGPSILRIQQVVRGDSAAYFCASSPAGQGLGARTDTQYFGPGTRLTVL.

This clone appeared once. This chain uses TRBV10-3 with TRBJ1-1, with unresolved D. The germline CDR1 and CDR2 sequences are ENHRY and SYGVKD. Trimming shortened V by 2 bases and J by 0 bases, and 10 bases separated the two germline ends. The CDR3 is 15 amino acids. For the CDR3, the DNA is TGTGCCATCAGTGAGCATCCGACTTTGAACACTGAAGCTTTCTTT. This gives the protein CAISEHPTLNTEAFF.

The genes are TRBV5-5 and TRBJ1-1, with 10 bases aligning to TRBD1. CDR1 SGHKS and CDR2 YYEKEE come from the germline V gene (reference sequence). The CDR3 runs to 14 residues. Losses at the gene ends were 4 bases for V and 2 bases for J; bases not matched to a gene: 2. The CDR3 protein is CASSRDRGNTEAFF. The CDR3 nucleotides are TGTGCCAGCAGCAGGGACAGGGGCAACACTGAAGCTTTCTTT. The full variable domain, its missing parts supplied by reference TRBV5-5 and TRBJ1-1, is DAGVTQSPTHLIKTRGQQVTLRCSPISGHKSVSWYQQVLGQGPQFIFQYYEKEERGRGNFPDRFSARQFPNYSSELNVNALLLGDSALYLCASSRDRGNTEAFFGQGTRLTVV.

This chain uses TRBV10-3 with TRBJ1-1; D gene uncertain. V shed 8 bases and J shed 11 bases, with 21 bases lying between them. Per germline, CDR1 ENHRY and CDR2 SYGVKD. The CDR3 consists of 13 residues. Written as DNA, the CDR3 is TGTGCCATCTCAGGAGAAGGAGAGCGGCCCGCTTTCTTT. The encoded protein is CAISGEGERPAFF.

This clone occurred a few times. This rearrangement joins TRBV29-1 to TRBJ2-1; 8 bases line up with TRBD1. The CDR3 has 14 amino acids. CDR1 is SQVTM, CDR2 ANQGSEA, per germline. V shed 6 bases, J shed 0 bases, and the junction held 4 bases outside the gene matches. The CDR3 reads CSVGQAVSYNEQFF. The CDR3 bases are TGCAGCGTGGGACAGGCCGTCTCCTACAATGAGCAGTTCTTC.

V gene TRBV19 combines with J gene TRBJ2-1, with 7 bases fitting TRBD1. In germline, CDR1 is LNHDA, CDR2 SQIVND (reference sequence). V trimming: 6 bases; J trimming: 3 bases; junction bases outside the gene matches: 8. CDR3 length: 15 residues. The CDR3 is CASSLVGGFYNEQFF. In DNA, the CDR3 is TGTGCCAGTAGCCTAGTAGGGGGCTTCTACAATGAGCAGTTCTTC.

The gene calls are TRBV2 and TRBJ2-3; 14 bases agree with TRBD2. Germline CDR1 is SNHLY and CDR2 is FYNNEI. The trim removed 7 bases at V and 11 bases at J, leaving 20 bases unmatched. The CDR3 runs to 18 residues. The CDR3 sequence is CASNPTLGLAGGRSMQYF. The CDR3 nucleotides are TGTGCCAGCAATCCCACCTTAGGACTAGCGGGGGGCAGGAGTATGCAGTATTTT.

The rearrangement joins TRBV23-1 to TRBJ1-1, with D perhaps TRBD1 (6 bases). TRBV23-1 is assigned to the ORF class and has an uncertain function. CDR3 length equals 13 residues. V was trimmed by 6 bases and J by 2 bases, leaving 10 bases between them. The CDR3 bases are TGCGCCAGCAGAACAGGGAGTAACACTGAAGCTTTCTTT. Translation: CASRTGSNTEAFF.

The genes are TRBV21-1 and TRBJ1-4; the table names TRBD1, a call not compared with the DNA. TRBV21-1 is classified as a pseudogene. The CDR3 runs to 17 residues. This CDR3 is CAGSGEGAVVSDEKLFF. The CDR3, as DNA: TGTGCCGGCTCGGGTGAGGGGGCGGTCGTATCTGATGAAAAACTGTTTTTT.

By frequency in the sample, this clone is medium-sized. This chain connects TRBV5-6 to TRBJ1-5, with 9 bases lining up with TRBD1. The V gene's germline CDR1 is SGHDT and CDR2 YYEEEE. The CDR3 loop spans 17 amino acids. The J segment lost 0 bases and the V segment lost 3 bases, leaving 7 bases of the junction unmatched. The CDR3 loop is CASSSGTGRNSNQPQHF. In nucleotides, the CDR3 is TGTGCCAGCAGCTCCGGGACAGGGAGAAATAGCAATCAGCCCCAGCATTTT.

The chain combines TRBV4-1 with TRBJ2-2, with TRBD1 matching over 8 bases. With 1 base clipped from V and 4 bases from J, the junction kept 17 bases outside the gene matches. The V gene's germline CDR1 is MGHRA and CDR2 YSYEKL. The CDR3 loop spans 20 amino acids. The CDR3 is CASSQVLALAGQGGTGELFF. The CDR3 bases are TGCGCCAGCAGCCAAGTCTTGGCACTGGCTGGACAGGGAGGCACCGGGGAGCTGTTTTTT.